These T cell receptor beta chains were read from a single sample in a study of CD8 T cells in Susac syndrome. TCRdb itself ran the immunoSEQ multiplex PCR reads through MiXCR, one entry per CDR3 protein. Found here are under 200,000 distinct CDR3 sequences, around 94% of them singletons; the top ten hold roughly 0.13%. Sequencing was done on a sample of CD4+ T cells from PBMCs. These receptors all stem from a human donor in good health. Both conserved end residues are part of each CDR3. A D gene is named only where the DNA matches it firmly.

CDR3 protein: CASSFKALAGTTDTQYF
V gene: TRBV7-2
D gene: TRBD2
J gene: TRBJ2-3

CDR3 protein: CSASRPTGGPYSNQPQHF
V gene: TRBV20-1
D gene: TRBD1
J gene: TRBJ1-5

CDR3 protein: CSVVGPRTQYF
V gene: TRBV29-1
D gene: NA
J gene: TRBJ2-5

CDR3 protein: CASTTGTGVGYTF
V gene: TRBV5-4
D gene: TRBD1
J gene: TRBJ1-2

CDR3 protein: CASSPVGGGAQETTQYF
V gene: TRBV7-2
D gene: NA
J gene: TRBJ2-5

CDR3 protein: CAWNREYEQYF
V gene: TRBV30
D gene: NA
J gene: TRBJ2-7

CDR3 protein: CSVLGLAGLYEQYF
V gene: TRBV29-1
D gene: TRBD2
J gene: TRBJ2-7

CDR3 protein: CASSEERGETQYF
V gene: TRBV2
D gene: NA
J gene: TRBJ2-5

CDR3 protein: CASSSPDSSPYEQYF
V gene: TRBV5-6
D gene: NA
J gene: TRBJ2-7

CDR3 protein: CASSRGDVNSPLHF
V gene: TRBV5-1
D gene: NA
J gene: TRBJ1-6

CDR3 protein: CASSFDRGRKTQYF
V gene: TRBV5-1
D gene: TRBD1
J gene: TRBJ2-5

CDR3 protein: CATSRPGSNEQFF
V gene: TRBV24-1
D gene: NA
J gene: TRBJ2-1

CDR3 protein: CASSLDYIPNTGELFF
V gene: TRBV5-1
D gene: NA
J gene: TRBJ2-2

CDR3 protein: CASNRGRTGELFF
V gene: TRBV12-3/TRBV12-4
D gene: NA
J gene: TRBJ2-2

CDR3 protein: CASSQSGTGSPSSLYF
V gene: TRBV3-1
D gene: TRBD1
J gene: TRBJ2-7

CDR3 protein: CSVGRVATGELFF
V gene: TRBV29-1
D gene: NA
J gene: TRBJ2-2

CDR3 protein: CSASLQRGPVETQYF
V gene: TRBV20-1
D gene: TRBD2
J gene: TRBJ2-5

CDR3 protein: CASSQGVGRANTGELFF
V gene: TRBV3-1
D gene: NA
J gene: TRBJ2-2

CDR3 protein: CASGRQGYEQYF
V gene: TRBV13
D gene: TRBD1
J gene: TRBJ2-7

CDR3 protein: CASSVGRGLGYEQYF
V gene: TRBV9
D gene: NA
J gene: TRBJ2-7

CDR3 protein: CSARDPDSTSVDTQYF
V gene: TRBV20-1
D gene: NA
J gene: TRBJ2-3

CDR3 protein: CASGTGSYNEQFF
V gene: TRBV27
D gene: TRBD1
J gene: TRBJ2-1